One sample yielded the 14 T cell receptor beta chains listed below, sequenced in a study of cytomegalovirus exposure and HLA in healthy donors. Primers for the PCR totalled 60 Vbeta and 13 Jbeta. TCRdb's copy holds only in-frame clones and misses some; the assay was immunoSEQ multiplex PCR. The sample gives some 140,000 clones, roughly 79% of which show up once; roughly 1.5% is in the top ten. Sequenced: PBMCs. The receptors were gathered from a woman between 18 and 29 years old in good health and CMV-seronegative.

V is TRBV18 and J is TRBJ2-3; D gene uncertain. Between the trimmed V and J ends, which lost 5 bases and 4 bases, there was a span of 10 bases. This CDR3 spans 13 amino acids. CDR1 is KGHSH, CDR2 LQKENI, per germline. The CDR3 here is CASSAHEADTQYF. The CDR3 DNA reads TGTGCCAGCTCAGCGCACGAAGCAGATACGCAGTATTTT.

V and J are TRBV6-4 and TRBJ2-5; possible D gene TRBD2, 5 bases. Between the trimmed V and J ends, which lost 4 bases and 1 base, there was a span of 16 bases. CDR3 length equals 16 residues. The germline gives CDR1 MRHNA, CDR2 SNTAGT. For the CDR3, the DNA is TGTGCCAGCAGTGGGGGTCTAGCCGACGCCCAAGAGACCCAGTACTTC. Its translation: CASSGGLADAQETQYF.

V and J are TRBV4-1 and TRBJ1-2; D remains unclear. With 1 base removed from V and 7 bases from J, the gap between germline ends came to 13 bases. CDR3 length: 14 amino acids. The germline CDR1 and CDR2 sequences are MGHRA and YSYEKL. DNA for the CDR3: TGCGCCAGCAGCCAAGTTGATCGTGAGGGTGGCTACACCTTC. This translates into CASSQVDREGGYTF.

The chain uses TRBV6-5 and TRBJ1-1; TRBD1 matches at 9 bases. Germline CDR1 is MNHEY and CDR2 is SVGAGI. This CDR3 is built from 13 residues. The V and J ends lost 4 bases and 4 bases, in that order; junction bases with no gene match: 1. CDR3 amino acids: CASSSTGGTEAFF. The DNA for the CDR3 is TGTGCCAGCAGTTCGACAGGGGGCACTGAAGCTTTCTTT.

This clone occurred a few times. CDR3 region: CASSSTSGRAWGDTQYF. The CDR3 DNA is TGTGCCAGCAGCTCGACTAGCGGGAGGGCCTGGGGAGATACGCAGTATTTT. The chain links TRBV7-8 to TRBJ2-3; 14 nucleotides agree with TRBD2. V shed 4 bases and J 5 bases; nucleotides not matched to a gene: 8. Germline CDR1 is SGHVS and CDR2 is FQNEAQ. The CDR3 spans 17 residues.

The rearrangement links TRBV7-8 to TRBJ2-3; 10 positions agree with TRBD2. The germline V gene has CDR1 SGHVS and CDR2 FQNEAQ. The CDR3 sequence is 17 residues long. With V trimmed by 4 bases and J by 2 bases, 9 bases remained unmatched. CDR3: CASSSASGSSPTDTQYF. DNA for the CDR3: TGTGCCAGCAGCTCCGCTAGCGGGAGTTCCCCCACAGATACGCAGTATTTT. The variable domain in full, completed from reference TRBV7-8 and TRBJ2-3, reads GAGVSQSPRYKVAKRGQDVALRCDPISGHVSLFWYQQALGQGPEFLTYFQNEAQLDKSGLPSDRFFAERPEGSVSTLKIQRTQQEDSAVYLCASSSASGSSPTDTQYFGPGTRLTVL.

The chain recombines TRBV18 with TRBJ1-1, with D perhaps matching TRBD1 (5 bases). The V gene lost 1 base and the J gene lost 7 bases, with 13 bases spanning the gap. The CDR3 runs 14 residues. Germline lookup yields CDR1 KGHSH and CDR2 LQKENI. The chain's CDR3 is CASSPRKRDGEAFF. CDR3 bases: TGTGCCAGCTCACCACGAAAGCGGGACGGTGAAGCTTTCTTT.

Concerning this clone itself: A read error may account for a junction end that differs from germline. V usage is TRBV7-9 and J usage is TRBJ1-1, with TRBD1 matching 7 bases. Germline loops: CDR1 SEHNR, CDR2 FQNEAQ (reference sequence). The CDR3 runs to 15 residues. The CDR3 DNA is TGTTCCAGCAGCTTCTACGGGACAGTTAACACTGAAGCTTTCTTT. Amino acid sequence: CSSSFYGTVNTEAFF.

V and J are TRBV30 and TRBJ1-2; 7 positions match TRBD1. Germline CDR1 reads GTSNPN; CDR2 reads SVGIG (reference sequence). V gave up 6 bases and J gave up 7 bases; unmatched junction bases: 8. The CDR3 has 12 residues. The CDR3: CACPGGPSGYTF. CDR3 bases: TGTGCCTGCCCAGGGGGGCCAAGTGGCTACACCTTC.

The chain employs TRBV27 and TRBJ2-7, with TRBD1 identical over 8 bases. Germline V gives CDR1 MNHEY, CDR2 SMNVEV (reference sequence). The CDR3 covers 14 residues. V gave up 5 bases and J gave up 3 bases; unmatched junction bases: 6. Here the CDR3 DNA reads TGTGCCAGCAGTGAGGGACAGGTATACTACGAGCAGTACTTC. The encoded protein is CASSEGQVYYEQYF.

The chain has TRBV7-9 and TRBJ2-5; 7 bases align to TRBD1. The germline V gene has CDR1 SEHNR and CDR2 FQNEAQ (reference sequence). The CDR3 has 13 residues. The junction had 3 bases not matched to a gene; V was cut back by 3 bases and J by 5 bases. CDR3 sequence reads: CASSFVQGETQYF. In DNA, the CDR3 is TGTGCCAGCAGCTTCGTACAGGGGGAGACCCAGTACTTC. Full variable domain (remainder filled in from reference TRBV7-9 and TRBJ2-5): DTGVSQNPRHKITKRGQNVTFRCDPISEHNRLYWYRQTLGQGPEFLTYFQNEAQLEKSRLLSDRFSAERPKGSFSTLEIQRTEQGDSAMYLCASSFVQGETQYFGPGTRLLVL.

The rearrangement links TRBV5-4 to TRBJ1-4; D is unclear. The ends were cut back, 4 bases at V and 5 bases at J, with 15 bases in the middle. Germline CDR1 and CDR2: SGHNT and YYREEE (reference sequence). The CDR3 runs 15 residues. CDR3 residues: CASSPGVKGNEKLFF. The CDR3 bases are TGTGCCAGCAGCCCCGGGGTGAAGGGAAATGAAAAACTGTTTTTT.

The rearrangement links TRBV11-2 to TRBJ2-7, with 10 bases fitting TRBD2. The CDR3 is 14 amino acids. Germline V gene data show CDR1 as SGHAT and CDR2 as FQNNGV. V gave up 1 base and J gave up 6 bases; unmatched junction bases: 3. The chain's CDR3 is CASSLVRLAGEQYF. CDR3 nucleotides: TGTGCCAGCAGCTTAGTGCGACTAGCGGGCGAGCAGTACTTC.

This clone was observed a handful of times. V and J are TRBV9 and TRBJ2-7; TRBD2 matches at 9 bases. From germline, CDR1 is SGDLS and CDR2 YYNGEE. Trimming cost V 0 bases and J 2 bases; bases outside gene matches: 6. The CDR3 extends over 16 amino acids. CDR3 sequence: CASSVAASGVTYEQYF. The CDR3 coding sequence is TGTGCCAGCAGCGTAGCGGCTAGCGGGGTAACCTACGAGCAGTACTTC.